This TCR beta chain came from a study of blood T cell repertoires in COVID-19. Study at large: The origin of the acute and convalescent COVID-19 samples was the United States, Italy and Spain. T cells, B-cell-depleted T cells, or PBMCs provided the cDNA or gDNA that served as material.

TCRdb's copy holds only in-frame clones and misses some; the assay was immunoSEQ multiplex PCR. This table holds fewer than 200,000 clones, about four fifths found once. In this sample, this clone turned up once. This TCR was sampled from a woman in her 70s with COVID-19, enrolled during active disease. Input material: peripheral blood.

This CDR3 is CASSFPGSYEQYF. CDR3 nucleotide sequence: TGTGCCAGCAGCTTCCCAGGTTCCTACGAGCAGTACTTC. V usage is TRBV11-3 and J usage is TRBJ2-7, with unresolved D. V dropped 3 bases and J dropped 1 base, with 7 bases sitting between them. This CDR3 region has 13 residues. From germline, CDR1 is SGHNT and CDR2 YENEEA.